The table lists the clone carrying this TCR beta chain with many counts. The antigen is undetermined. The CDR3 totals 12 residues. The J segment lost 8 bases and the V segment lost 5 bases, leaving 3 bases of the junction unmatched. The source material, RNA transcripts, was used to amplify TCR beta CDR3 regions. The primer set for the first-round RT-PCR of the TCR CDR3 was HTBI. One entry per CDR3 protein, called by TCRdb with MiXCR from the multiplex PCR reads. The sample has around 380,000 distinct CDR3 sequences, roughly 13% seen once; the top ten hold around 20%. The entry originates in a study of T cells in Graves' hyperthyroidism and ophthalmopathy. The wider study: Upon initial diagnosis and before any treatment, peripheral blood was collected.

Findings and caveats of the study: Clonotypes that were expanded in thyroid above 0.001 mostly appeared in blood too.

Diagnosing involved the use of clinical symptoms, serum thyroxine and TRAb, thyroid ultrasound and orbital computed tomography. Preceding any ophthalmopathy symptoms, the blood sample dates from first hyperthyroidism diagnosis. The source of this sequence is a man aged 30-40 years with Graves' hyperthyroidism that later progressed to Graves' ophthalmopathy. The chain recombines TRBV12-3 or TRBV12-4 with TRBJ2-1; TRBD2 agrees at 7 bases. Sequencing was carried out using blood. In DNA form, the CDR3 reads TGTGCCAGCAGTGGACTAGTGGATGAGCAGTTCTTC. It specifies CASSGLVDEQFF.